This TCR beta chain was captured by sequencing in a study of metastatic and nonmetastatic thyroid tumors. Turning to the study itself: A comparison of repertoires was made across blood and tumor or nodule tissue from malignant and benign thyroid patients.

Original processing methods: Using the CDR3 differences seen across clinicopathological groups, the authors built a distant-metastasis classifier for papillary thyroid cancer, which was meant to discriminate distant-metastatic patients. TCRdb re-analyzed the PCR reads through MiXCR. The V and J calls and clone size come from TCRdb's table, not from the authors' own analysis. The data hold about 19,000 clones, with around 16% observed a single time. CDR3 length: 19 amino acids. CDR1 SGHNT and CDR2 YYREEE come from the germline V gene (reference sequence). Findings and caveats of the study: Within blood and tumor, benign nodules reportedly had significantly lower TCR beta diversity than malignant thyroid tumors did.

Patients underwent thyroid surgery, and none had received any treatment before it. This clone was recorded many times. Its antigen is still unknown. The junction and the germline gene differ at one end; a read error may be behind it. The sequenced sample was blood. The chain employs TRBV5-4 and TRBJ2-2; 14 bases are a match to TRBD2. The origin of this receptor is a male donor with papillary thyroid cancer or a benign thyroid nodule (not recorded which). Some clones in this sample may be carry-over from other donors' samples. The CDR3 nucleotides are TGTGCCAGCCCTGGCTCGACTAGCGGGAGGGCCGGTAACACCGGGAAGCTGTTTTTT. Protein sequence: CASPGSTSGRAGNTGKLFF.